Listed below are T cell receptor beta chains from one sample, sequenced in a study of early T cells in non-severe SARS-CoV-2 infection. TCRdb fed the 5' RACE reads into MiXCR, producing one record per CDR3 protein. The repertoire holds 30,000 to 35,000 distinct CDR3 sequences, with 4.5% to 6% as singletons. The sequencing sample was made of whole blood. The receptors come from an adult who was a healthcare worker with PCR-confirmed SARS-CoV-2 infection or an uninfected control (not recorded which). Each CDR3 is given with its conserved first and last residue. Each record gives: V gene, clone size, D gene, J gene, CDR3 DNA, CDR3 protein. A D gene is named only where the DNA matches it firmly. The size field is filled for only some rows; it gives once, few, many or a size class.

>TRBV11-2|many|TRBD2|TRBJ2-7
TGTGCCAGCAGCTTAGCAACGGGGCGGCGGGGGAATAGGGCCTACGAGCAGTACTTC
CASSLATGRRGNRAYEQYF
>TRBV20-1|few|.|TRBJ2-6
TGCAGTGCCAACCCAGGGGCGGGCGGGGCCAACGTCCTGACTTTC
CSANPGAGGANVLTF
>TRBV13|many|.|TRBJ2-5
TGTGCCAGCAGCTTACGCCTAGAAGAGACCCAGTACTTC
CASSLRLEETQYF
>TRBV7-8|many|.|TRBJ2-1
TGTGCCAGCAGCGAGCTTCTTGGGAGCCAGAACTCCTACAATGAGCAGTTCTTC
CASSELLGSQNSYNEQFF
>TRBV3-1|.|.|TRBJ2-1
TGTGCCAGCAGCCCACTGGGGCGGGAGCAGTTCTTC
CASSPLGREQFF
>TRBV7-8|many|.|TRBJ1-6
TGTGCCAGCAGCTTAGCTGGGGGGATTGATTCACCCCTCCACTTT
CASSLAGGIDSPLHF
>TRBV7-2|many|TRBD2|TRBJ2-5
TGTGCCAGCAGCTTAGTACCGGGAGGCGGGTTCCAAGAGACCCAGTACTTC
CASSLVPGGGFQETQYF
>TRBV12-3/TRBV12-4|.|.|TRBJ2-3
TGTGCCAGCAGTCCCCGCGTGCGAGGTGGAAGCACAGATACGCAGTATTTT
CASSPRVRGGSTDTQYF
>TRBV5-4|many|TRBD1|TRBJ2-7
TGTGCCAGCAGCTTACAGGGGGCGCTACGAGCCTACGAGCAGTACTTC
CASSLQGALRAYEQYF
>TRBV12-3/TRBV12-4|.|TRBD2|TRBJ2-3
TGTGCCAGCAGTGCGATAGCGGGAGCCTCCGATACGCAGTATTTT
CASSAIAGASDTQYF
>TRBV7-8|few|.|TRBJ2-2
TGTGCCAGCAGCTTGATAAGGGGAGCCGGGGAGCTGTTTTTT
CASSLIRGAGELFF
>TRBV19|many|.|TRBJ2-1
TGTGCCAGTAGTCCGGGACATCAAGGCAATGAGCAGTTCTTC
CASSPGHQGNEQFF
>TRBV6-1|many|.|TRBJ2-3
TGTGCCAGCAGTAGAACAGGGGAGGGAGCGCAGTATTTT
CASSRTGEGAQYF
>TRBV6-2/TRBV6-3|many|.|TRBJ2-1
TGTGCCAGCAGGCCATCACAGGGCTACAATGAGCAGTTCTTC
CASRPSQGYNEQFF
>TRBV29-1|many|TRBD2|TRBJ2-3
TGCAGCGTTGAGGGGACTAGCGGGAGTCCAGATACGCAGTATTTT
CSVEGTSGSPDTQYF
>TRBV20-1|many|.|TRBJ1-2
TGCAGTGCTAGTCACACAGACGGCTATGGCTACACCTTC
CSASHTDGYGYTF
>TRBV19|many|TRBD2|TRBJ2-1
TGTGCCAGTAGTAAGGGGCTAGCGGTCAATGAGCAGTTCTTC
CASSKGLAVNEQFF
>TRBV27|.|.|TRBJ1-2
TGTGCCAGCAGTTTATCCGCAGGCGGGTATGGCTACACCTTC
CASSLSAGGYGYTF